These T cell receptor beta chains were read from a single sample in a study of T cells after yellow fever vaccination. One entry per CDR3 protein, called by TCRdb with MiXCR from the 5' RACE reads. The sample comprises around 50,000 distinct CDR3 sequences, 7.4% of which are singletons, and roughly 31% rests with the top ten. The specimen comprised CD8+ T cells sorted from PBMCs, sampled less than 16 days after the first yellow fever vaccination. These receptors originate from a man between 18 and 29 years old who received the YFV17D yellow fever vaccine. The CDR3 runs from the conserved cysteine through the conserved F or W. A D gene is named only where the DNA matches it firmly. Rows may omit the clone size; those that give it use once, few, many or a size class.

V: TRBV6-5; D: -; size: many; length: 14; J: TRBJ2-7; DNA: TGTGCCAGCAGTTACTCGGCGGGCGGCAACGAGCAGTACTTC; CDR3: CASSYSAGGNEQYF
V: TRBV4-2; D: -; size: many; length: 15; J: TRBJ1-3; DNA: TGTGCCAGCAGCCAAGAGATGGGCTCTGGAAACACCATATATTTT; CDR3: CASSQEMGSGNTIYF
V: TRBV29-1; D: TRBD1; size: many; length: 13; J: TRBJ2-2; DNA: TGCAGCGTCCAGGGGGCTAACACCGGGGAGCTGTTTTTT; CDR3: CSVQGANTGELFF
V: TRBV29-1; D: -; size: few; length: 13; J: TRBJ2-2; DNA: TGCAGCGGGAGGCTCAGCCTCACCGGGGAGCTGTTTTTT; CDR3: CSGRLSLTGELFF
V: TRBV6-2/TRBV6-3; D: -; size: many; length: 16; J: TRBJ2-7; DNA: TGTGCCAGCAGTTACTCGAAAACTGCAGGGACTGACGAGCAGTACTTC; CDR3: CASSYSKTAGTDEQYF
V: TRBV12-3/TRBV12-4; D: -; size: -; length: 14; J: TRBJ2-2; DNA: TGTGCCAGCAAGTCTCCCGGGGGCGGGGGGGAGCTGTTTTTT; CDR3: CASKSPGGGGELFF
V: TRBV10-3; D: -; size: many; length: 13; J: TRBJ2-3; DNA: TGTGCCATCCTGGGGGGCCCCACAGATACGCAGTATTTT; CDR3: CAILGGPTDTQYF
V: TRBV12-3/TRBV12-4; D: -; size: many; length: 13; J: TRBJ1-4; DNA: TGTGCCAGCAGTGATTCTTCAGACGAAAAACTGTTTTTT; CDR3: CASSDSSDEKLFF
V: TRBV7-8; D: -; size: -; length: 16; J: TRBJ2-2; DNA: TGTGCCAGCAGCTTAGTAGCCCAACCGAGCACCGGGGAGCTGTTTTTT; CDR3: CASSLVAQPSTGELFF
V: TRBV27; D: -; size: many; length: 15; J: TRBJ2-2; DNA: TGTGCCAGCAGTTCCGGACAGCGGAACACCGGGGAGCTGTTTTTT; CDR3: CASSSGQRNTGELFF